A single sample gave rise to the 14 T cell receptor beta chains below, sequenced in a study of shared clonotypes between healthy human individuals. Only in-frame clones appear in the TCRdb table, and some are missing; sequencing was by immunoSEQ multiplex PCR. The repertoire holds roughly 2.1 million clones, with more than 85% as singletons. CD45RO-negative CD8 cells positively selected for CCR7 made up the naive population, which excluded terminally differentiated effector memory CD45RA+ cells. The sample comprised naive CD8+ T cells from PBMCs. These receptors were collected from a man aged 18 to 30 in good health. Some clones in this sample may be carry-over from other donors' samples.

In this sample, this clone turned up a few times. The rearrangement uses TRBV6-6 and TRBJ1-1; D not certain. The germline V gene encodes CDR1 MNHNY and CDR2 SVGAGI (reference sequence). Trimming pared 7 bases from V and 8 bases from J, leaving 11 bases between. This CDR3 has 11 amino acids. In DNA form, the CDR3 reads TGTGCCAGCACCCCCGGGTCGGAAGCTTTCTTT. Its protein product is CASTPGSEAFF.

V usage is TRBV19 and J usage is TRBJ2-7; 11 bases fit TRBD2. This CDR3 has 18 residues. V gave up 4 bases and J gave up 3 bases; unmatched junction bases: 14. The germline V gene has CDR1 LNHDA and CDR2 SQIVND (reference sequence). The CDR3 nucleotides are TGTGCCAGTAGTACCCGGGGGATAGCGGGAGGGCTTAACTACGAGCAGTACTTC. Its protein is CASSTRGIAGGLNYEQYF.

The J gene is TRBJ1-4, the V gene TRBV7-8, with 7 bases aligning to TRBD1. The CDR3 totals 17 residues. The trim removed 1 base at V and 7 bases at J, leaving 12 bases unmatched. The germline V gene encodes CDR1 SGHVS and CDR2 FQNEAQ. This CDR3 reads CASSLVTGFLLSEKLFF. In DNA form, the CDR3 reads TGTGCCAGCAGCTTAGTGACAGGGTTCCTTCTCTCTGAAAAACTGTTTTTT.

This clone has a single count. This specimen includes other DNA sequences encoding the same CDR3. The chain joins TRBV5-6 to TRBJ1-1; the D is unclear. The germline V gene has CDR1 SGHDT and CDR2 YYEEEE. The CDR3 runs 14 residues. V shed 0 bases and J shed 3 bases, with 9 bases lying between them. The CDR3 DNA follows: TGTGCCAGCAGCTTGGCCCGGGCAGACACTGAAGCTTTCTTT. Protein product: CASSLARADTEAFF.

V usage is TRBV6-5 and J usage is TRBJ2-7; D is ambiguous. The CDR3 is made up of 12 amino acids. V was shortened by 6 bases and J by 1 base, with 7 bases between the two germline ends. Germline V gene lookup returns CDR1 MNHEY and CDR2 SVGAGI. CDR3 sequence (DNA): TGTGCCAGCAGCGACCAGTCCTACGAGCAGTACTTC. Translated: CASSDQSYEQYF.

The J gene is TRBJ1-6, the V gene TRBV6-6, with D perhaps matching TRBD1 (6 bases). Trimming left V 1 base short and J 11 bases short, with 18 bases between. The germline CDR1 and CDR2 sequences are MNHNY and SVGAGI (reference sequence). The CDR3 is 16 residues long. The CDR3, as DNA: TGTGCCAGCAGTTACTATACAGGGCACCACCTCCCACCCCTCCACTTT. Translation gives CASSYYTGHHLPPLHF.

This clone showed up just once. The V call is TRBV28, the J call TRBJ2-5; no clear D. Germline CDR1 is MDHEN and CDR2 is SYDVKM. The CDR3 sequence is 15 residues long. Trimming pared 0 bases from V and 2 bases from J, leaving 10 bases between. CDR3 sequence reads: CASSLWARNQETQYF. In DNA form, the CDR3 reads TGTGCCAGCAGTTTATGGGCCAGAAATCAAGAGACCCAGTACTTC.

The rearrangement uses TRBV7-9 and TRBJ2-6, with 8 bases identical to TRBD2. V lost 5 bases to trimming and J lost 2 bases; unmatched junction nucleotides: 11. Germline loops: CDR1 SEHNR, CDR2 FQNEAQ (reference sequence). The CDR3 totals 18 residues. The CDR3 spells CASSRTAGGGAGANVLTF. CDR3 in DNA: TGTGCCAGCAGCCGGACGGCGGGAGGAGGGGCTGGGGCCAACGTCCTGACTTTC.

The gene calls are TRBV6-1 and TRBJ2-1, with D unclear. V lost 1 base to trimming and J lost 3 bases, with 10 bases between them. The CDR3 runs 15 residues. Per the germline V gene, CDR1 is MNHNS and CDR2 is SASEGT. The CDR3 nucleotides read TGTGCCAGCAGTGAAGAGTCGGTGAGCTACAATGAGCAGTTCTTC. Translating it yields CASSEESVSYNEQFF.

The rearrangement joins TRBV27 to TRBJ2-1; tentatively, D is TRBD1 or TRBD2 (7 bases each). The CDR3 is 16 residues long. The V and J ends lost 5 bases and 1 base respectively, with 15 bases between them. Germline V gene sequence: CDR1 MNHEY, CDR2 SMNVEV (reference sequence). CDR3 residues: CASSEAQGGSYNEQFF. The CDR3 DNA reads TGTGCCAGCAGTGAGGCCCAGGGGGGGTCCTACAATGAGCAGTTCTTC.

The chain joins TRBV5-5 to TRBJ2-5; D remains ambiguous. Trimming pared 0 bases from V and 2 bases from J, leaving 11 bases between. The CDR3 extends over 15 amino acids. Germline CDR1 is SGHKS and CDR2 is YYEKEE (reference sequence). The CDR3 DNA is TGTGCCAGCAGCTTGGCTGACACAAGTCAAGAGACCCAGTACTTC. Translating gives CASSLADTSQETQYF.

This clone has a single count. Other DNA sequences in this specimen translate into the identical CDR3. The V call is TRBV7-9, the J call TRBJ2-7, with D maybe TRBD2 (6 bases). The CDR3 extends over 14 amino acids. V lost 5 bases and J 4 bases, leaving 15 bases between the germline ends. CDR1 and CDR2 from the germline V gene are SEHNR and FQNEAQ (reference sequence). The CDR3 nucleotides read TGTGCCAGCAGCCCCTCCGGGAGTGCGTACGAGCAGTACTTC. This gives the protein CASSPSGSAYEQYF.

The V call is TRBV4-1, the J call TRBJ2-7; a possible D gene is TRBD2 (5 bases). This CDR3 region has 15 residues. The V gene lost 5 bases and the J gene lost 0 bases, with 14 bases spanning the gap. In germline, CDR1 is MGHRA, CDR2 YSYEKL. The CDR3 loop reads CASSADGSGSYEQYF. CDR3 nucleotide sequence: TGCGCCAGCAGCGCCGACGGCAGCGGCTCCTACGAGCAGTACTTC.

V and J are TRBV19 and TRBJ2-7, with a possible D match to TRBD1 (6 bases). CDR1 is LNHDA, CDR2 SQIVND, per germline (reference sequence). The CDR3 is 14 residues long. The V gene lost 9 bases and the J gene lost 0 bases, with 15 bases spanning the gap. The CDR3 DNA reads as TGTGCCAGCGGACAGCCGAAGTTCTCCTACGAGCAGTACTTC. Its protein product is CASGQPKFSYEQYF.